This TCR beta chain derives from a study of cytomegalovirus exposure and HLA in healthy donors. The V gene's germline CDR1 is SEHNR and CDR2 FQNEAQ (reference sequence). The CDR3 runs 12 residues. V was pared by 4 bases and J by 13 bases, with 4 bases of the junction left unmatched. The donors were part of the validation cohort of some 120 subjects. That cohort was separate from the first cohort, which comprised 666 subjects. Libraries were prepared by immunoSEQ multiplex PCR; TCRdb keeps only in-frame clonotypes and omits some of them. Among 220,000 or so clones, roughly 87% were seen once, and the ten largest hold roughly 2%.

Sequencing was performed on PBMCs. This chain uses TRBV7-9 with TRBJ1-5; 10 bases are a match to TRBD1. This clonotype was obtained from a woman aged 18-29 years in good health and CMV-seropositive. CDR3 coding DNA: TGTGCCAGCAGCTCCTTGGACAGGGGGCAGCATTTT. Residues: CASSSLDRGQHF.